This TCR beta chain was identified during a study of technical replicates of blood from several donors. CDR1 and CDR2 from the germline V gene are SSHAT and FNYEAQ (reference sequence). J gave up 5 bases and V 1 base, and 4 bases lay outside the gene matches. The CDR3 is 15 residues long. Assay: immunoSEQ multiplex PCR; the TCRdb copy retains only in-frame clones and omits some. The table includes roughly 74,000 clones, around nine tenths detected once. The sequence derives from a human donor in good health. The chain employs TRBV7-7 and TRBJ2-5; 10 positions agree with TRBD2. The sequenced material came from T cells isolated from PBMCs. The CDR3, as DNA: TGTGCCAGCAGCTTAGGAACTAGCGGGATGGAGACCCAGTACTTC. This gives the protein CASSLGTSGMETQYF.